The 3 T cell receptor beta chains below all came from one sample that was sequenced in a study of T cells in localized non-small cell lung cancer. Only in-frame clones appear in the TCRdb table, and some are missing; sequencing was by immunoSEQ multiplex PCR. This sample has over 20,000 clones; about four fifths occur once, and the top ten carry 4.8%. The material sequenced was PBMCs, taken before any cancer treatment. Receptor source: a man aged 35-75 years with stage II lung adenocarcinoma.

This clone appeared once. The rearrangement joins TRBV6-1 to TRBJ2-5; a possible D gene is TRBD1 (6 bases). CDR3 length equals 11 residues. Trimming cost V 6 bases and J 6 bases, with 8 bases left between them. Germline assignment: CDR1 MNHNS and CDR2 SASEGT. CDR3 nucleotide sequence: TGTGCCAGCAGGGGGGCAAAGACCCAGTACTTC. Protein product: CASRGAKTQYF.

In this sample, this clone turned up once. This chain joins TRBV5-5 and TRBJ2-3, with 10 bases lining up with TRBD2. The germline V gene has CDR1 SGHKS and CDR2 YYEKEE (reference sequence). Trimming cost V 4 bases and J 3 bases; bases outside gene matches: 11. The length of the CDR3 is 17 residues. Here the CDR3 reads CASSPSPGTSATDTQYF. DNA of the CDR3: TGTGCCAGCAGCCCAAGTCCCGGGACTAGCGCAACAGATACGCAGTATTTT.

This CDR3 is CASSLTGLAGAGELFF. The CDR3 DNA reads as TGTGCCAGCAGCTTAACAGGACTAGCGGGCGCCGGGGAGCTGTTTTTT. This chain uses TRBV7-3 with TRBJ2-2; 11 bases agree with TRBD2. Trimming at V came to 0 bases and at J to 6 bases, leaving 3 bases not matched to a gene. The CDR3 extends over 16 amino acids. The germline CDR1 and CDR2 sequences are SGHTA and FQGTGA.